This TCR beta chain appears in the sequencing data of a study of blood T cell repertoires in COVID-19. CDR1 is WSHSY and CDR2 is SAAADI in the germline V gene. V lost 8 bases and J lost 2; bases outside the gene matches: 7. The CDR3 covers 14 residues. Repertoires were generated with immunoSEQ multiplex PCR, while TCRdb's copy carries only in-frame clones and drops some. The table includes 250,000 or so clones, about 90% detected once. This clone has only a few counts. This receptor was identified in a man aged 45-65 years who had been exposed to COVID-19. The specimen sequenced was PBMCs or T cells enriched from blood (not recorded which). The genes are TRBV10-2 and TRBJ1-2; 8 bases are shared with TRBD1. CDR3 nucleotides: TGCGCCAGCCTGTCGACAGGGGACAACTATGGCTACACCTTC. This translates into CASLSTGDNYGYTF.